Listed below are T cell receptor beta chains from one sample, sequenced in a study of blood T cell repertoires in COVID-19. The repertoire was sequenced with immunoSEQ multiplex PCR; TCRdb's copy has only in-frame clones and lacks some. This table holds approximately 300,000 clones, around 88% found once. The sample was peripheral blood. These receptors were taken from a woman between 45 and 60 years old with acute or convalescent COVID-19. The CDR3 runs from the conserved cysteine through the conserved F or W. D genes are given only for firm matches. A clone size is listed for some rows: how often the clone was seen (once, few, many), or a class if it is expanded.

j_call: TRBJ2-1
v_call: TRBV7-2
clone_size: .
d_call: TRBD2
cdr3_nt: TGTGCCAGCAGCTTAGTACCGGGGGGTGGACCTCGTAATGAGCAGTTCTTC
cdr3_aa: CASSLVPGGGPRNEQFF

j_call: TRBJ1-1
v_call: TRBV19
clone_size: .
d_call: TRBD1
cdr3_nt: TGTGCCAGTAGCCTCAGGGGGCTAAGAAACACTGAAGCTTTCTTT
cdr3_aa: CASSLRGLRNTEAFF

j_call: TRBJ1-4
v_call: TRBV9
clone_size: .
d_call: .
cdr3_nt: TGTGCCAGCAGCGAAGGGGCGGAGGGTGAAAAACTGTTTTTT
cdr3_aa: CASSEGAEGEKLFF

j_call: TRBJ2-1
v_call: TRBV24-1
clone_size: .
d_call: TRBD1
cdr3_nt: TGTGCCACCAGTGACCGTGGGACAGGGGTCTACAATGAGCAGTTCTTC
cdr3_aa: CATSDRGTGVYNEQFF

j_call: TRBJ1-5
v_call: TRBV15
clone_size: .
d_call: .
cdr3_nt: TGTGCCACCAGCAGGACAAGCTTCTCGGGGTTAGGCCTGAATCAGCCCCAGCATTTT
cdr3_aa: CATSRTSFSGLGLNQPQHF

j_call: TRBJ1-2
v_call: TRBV4-1
clone_size: .
d_call: .
cdr3_nt: TGCGCCAGCAGCGAAGACGGGGGTTCAATTAACTATGGCTACACCTTC
cdr3_aa: CASSEDGGSINYGYTF

j_call: TRBJ2-3
v_call: TRBV7-9
clone_size: .
d_call: .
cdr3_nt: TGTGCCAGCAGCCCTCGGGTGGATACGCAGTATTTT
cdr3_aa: CASSPRVDTQYF

j_call: TRBJ2-2
v_call: TRBV19
clone_size: .
d_call: TRBD1
cdr3_nt: TGTGCCAGTAATCGGGACAGGGCTTGGACCGGGGAGCTGTTTTTT
cdr3_aa: CASNRDRAWTGELFF

j_call: TRBJ1-3
v_call: TRBV19
clone_size: .
d_call: TRBD1
cdr3_nt: TGTGCCAGTACGACAGGGTTCAGTGGAAACACCATATATTTT
cdr3_aa: CASTTGFSGNTIYF

j_call: TRBJ2-3
v_call: TRBV6-2/TRBV6-3
clone_size: once
d_call: TRBD2
cdr3_nt: TGTGCCAGCAGTTACGGGTTGAGTTGGACTAGCGCCACAGATACGCAGTATTTT
cdr3_aa: CASSYGLSWTSATDTQYF

j_call: TRBJ1-5
v_call: TRBV4-2
clone_size: .
d_call: .
cdr3_nt: TGTGCCAGCAGCCAGGCTAGTGATCAGCCCCAGCATTTT
cdr3_aa: CASSQASDQPQHF

j_call: TRBJ1-1
v_call: TRBV6-5
clone_size: .
d_call: TRBD1
cdr3_nt: TGTGCCAGCAGTTACACAGGGGGGGAAATGAACACTGAAGCTTTCTTT
cdr3_aa: CASSYTGGEMNTEAFF

j_call: TRBJ2-2
v_call: TRBV5-1
clone_size: .
d_call: TRBD1
cdr3_nt: TGCGCCAGCAGCCCAATGACAGGGGGCCCCACCGGGGAGCTGTTTTTT
cdr3_aa: CASSPMTGGPTGELFF

j_call: TRBJ1-4
v_call: TRBV18
clone_size: .
d_call: .
cdr3_nt: TGTGCCAGCTCGGGGCCGGAAGAGTTAGCTAATGAAAAACTGTTTTTT
cdr3_aa: CASSGPEELANEKLFF

j_call: TRBJ2-7
v_call: TRBV11-2
clone_size: .
d_call: .
cdr3_nt: TGTGCCAGCAGCCTAGGGACTGTCGACGAGCAGTACTTC
cdr3_aa: CASSLGTVDEQYF

j_call: TRBJ1-2
v_call: TRBV18
clone_size: .
d_call: .
cdr3_nt: TGTGCCAGCTCGCTGGGGCAGGGCTATGGCTACACCTTC
cdr3_aa: CASSLGQGYGYTF

j_call: TRBJ1-1
v_call: TRBV28
clone_size: .
d_call: .
cdr3_nt: TGTGCCAGCAGTACGACAGGAGACACTGAAGCTTTCTTT
cdr3_aa: CASSTTGDTEAFF

j_call: TRBJ1-4
v_call: TRBV7-2
clone_size: .
d_call: .
cdr3_nt: TGTGCCAGCAGCTTAGGGGCGCGGGGTGAAAAACTGTTTTTT
cdr3_aa: CASSLGARGEKLFF

j_call: TRBJ1-3
v_call: TRBV3-1/TRBV3-2
clone_size: .
d_call: .
cdr3_nt: TGTGCCAGCAGCCCACAGGGCCTTATTGATTCTGGAAACACCATATATTTT
cdr3_aa: CASSPQGLIDSGNTIYF

j_call: TRBJ2-2
v_call: TRBV11-3
clone_size: .
d_call: .
cdr3_nt: TGTGCCAGCAGCTTAGGCCAGATCGGGGAGCTGTTTTTT
cdr3_aa: CASSLGQIGELFF

j_call: TRBJ1-2
v_call: TRBV6-6
clone_size: .
d_call: .
cdr3_nt: TGTGCCAGCAGTTCCCGAGGGGGATCATTCGGCTACACCTTC
cdr3_aa: CASSSRGGSFGYTF

j_call: TRBJ2-7
v_call: TRBV27
clone_size: .
d_call: TRBD2
cdr3_nt: TGTGCCAGCAACTGGCGCGGGAGGGCCATGTACGAGCAGTACTTC
cdr3_aa: CASNWRGRAMYEQYF

j_call: TRBJ1-5
v_call: TRBV15
clone_size: .
d_call: .
cdr3_nt: TGTGCCACCAGCAGAGATCCTGGGCAGGTCCAGCATTTT
cdr3_aa: CATSRDPGQVQHF

j_call: TRBJ2-1
v_call: TRBV7-2
clone_size: .
d_call: .
cdr3_nt: TGTGCCAGCAGCTTAGAGGGGGGGAGACTCTACAATGAGCAGTTCTTC
cdr3_aa: CASSLEGGRLYNEQFF

j_call: TRBJ2-7
v_call: TRBV2
clone_size: .
d_call: .
cdr3_nt: TGTGCCAGCAGCCGAGTGCCCACGCCGGCGGGATGGTACTTC
cdr3_aa: CASSRVPTPAGWYF

j_call: TRBJ1-4
v_call: TRBV5-1
clone_size: .
d_call: .
cdr3_nt: TGCGCCAGCAGCGACTACCAGGGGCCTAATGAAAAACTGTTTTTT
cdr3_aa: CASSDYQGPNEKLFF

j_call: TRBJ2-3
v_call: TRBV2
clone_size: .
d_call: TRBD2
cdr3_nt: TGTGCCAGCAGCGTACTAGCGGCTCTCGGTACGCAGTATTTT
cdr3_aa: CASSVLAALGTQYF

j_call: TRBJ1-1
v_call: TRBV5-1
clone_size: .
d_call: .
cdr3_nt: TGCGCCAGCAGCTTGGCGGGGAACACTGAAGCTTTCTTT
cdr3_aa: CASSLAGNTEAFF

j_call: TRBJ1-4
v_call: TRBV7-9
clone_size: .
d_call: .
cdr3_nt: TGTGCCAGCAGCTTAGGAGGGACTTGGGAAAAACTGTTTTTT
cdr3_aa: CASSLGGTWEKLFF

j_call: TRBJ2-5
v_call: TRBV5-1
clone_size: .
d_call: .
cdr3_nt: TGCGCCAGCAGCAAAAGACTCGGGACACAAGAGACCCAGTACTTC
cdr3_aa: CASSKRLGTQETQYF

j_call: TRBJ1-1
v_call: TRBV5-4
clone_size: .
d_call: .
cdr3_nt: TGTGCCAGCAGCTCCCCGGGAGGGAGAAGCACCCCGGCGAACACTGAAGCTTTCTTT
cdr3_aa: CASSSPGGRSTPANTEAFF

j_call: TRBJ2-7
v_call: TRBV7-9
clone_size: .
d_call: TRBD2
cdr3_nt: TGTGCCAGTTTACTAGCGGGTTCGGACGAGCAGTACTTC
cdr3_aa: CASLLAGSDEQYF

j_call: TRBJ2-3
v_call: TRBV27
clone_size: .
d_call: .
cdr3_nt: TGTGCCAGCAGTTTATCGAGAGATACGCAGTATTTT
cdr3_aa: CASSLSRDTQYF

j_call: TRBJ2-7
v_call: TRBV11-2
clone_size: .
d_call: .
cdr3_nt: TGTGCCAGCAGCTGGGAGCTCGGACAGTCCTCCTACGAGCAGTACTTC
cdr3_aa: CASSWELGQSSYEQYF

j_call: TRBJ2-1
v_call: TRBV14
clone_size: .
d_call: .
cdr3_nt: TGTGCCAGCAGCCAAGATAGGGGATTCAGGGCCTACAATGAGCAGTTCTTC
cdr3_aa: CASSQDRGFRAYNEQFF

j_call: TRBJ2-5
v_call: TRBV7-2
clone_size: .
d_call: .
cdr3_nt: TGTGCCAGCAGCTTAGGAGGGCTGGGGTCAGAAGAGACCCAGTACTTC
cdr3_aa: CASSLGGLGSEETQYF

j_call: TRBJ1-2
v_call: TRBV2
clone_size: .
d_call: .
cdr3_nt: TGTGCCAGCAGTGCCTCGCCCGGGGGAATGTACACCTTC
cdr3_aa: CASSASPGGMYTF

j_call: TRBJ2-7
v_call: TRBV14
clone_size: .
d_call: .
cdr3_nt: TGTGCCAGCAGCCCACAGGGTACCCTTTCCTACGAGCAGTACTTC
cdr3_aa: CASSPQGTLSYEQYF

j_call: TRBJ2-3
v_call: TRBV7-8
clone_size: .
d_call: TRBD2
cdr3_nt: TGTGCCAGCAGGCGAGCGGGAGCTGGGGATACGCAGTATTTT
cdr3_aa: CASRRAGAGDTQYF

j_call: TRBJ1-2
v_call: TRBV7-2
clone_size: .
d_call: TRBD1
cdr3_nt: TGTGCCAGCAGCTCCCCTGGGACAGGGGCGTTGGGAGGCTACACCTTC
cdr3_aa: CASSSPGTGALGGYTF

j_call: TRBJ1-2
v_call: TRBV12-3/TRBV12-4
clone_size: .
d_call: .
cdr3_nt: TGTGCCAGCAGTTTAGAGGGGATCTATGGCTACACCTTC
cdr3_aa: CASSLEGIYGYTF

j_call: TRBJ2-3
v_call: TRBV7-2
clone_size: .
d_call: TRBD1
cdr3_nt: TGTGCCAGCAGCCGGGACAGGTGGGCAGATACGCAGTATTTT
cdr3_aa: CASSRDRWADTQYF

j_call: TRBJ2-3
v_call: TRBV5-1
clone_size: few
d_call: TRBD2
cdr3_nt: TGCGCCAGCAGCTCAATTAGCGGGAGGGCGATTGGCACAGATACGCAGTATTTT
cdr3_aa: CASSSISGRAIGTDTQYF

j_call: TRBJ1-4
v_call: TRBV25-1
clone_size: .
d_call: TRBD1
cdr3_nt: TGTGCCAGCAGTGAATGGACAGGCCGGAATGAAAAACTGTTTTTT
cdr3_aa: CASSEWTGRNEKLFF

j_call: TRBJ2-5
v_call: TRBV3-1/TRBV3-2
clone_size: .
d_call: TRBD2
cdr3_nt: TGTGCCAGCAGACCGCCCCGGGGGGGGCAAGAGACCCAGTACTTC
cdr3_aa: CASRPPRGGQETQYF

j_call: TRBJ1-4
v_call: TRBV15
clone_size: few
d_call: TRBD1
cdr3_nt: TGTGCCACCAGCAGGGCGGGACAGGGGGAAAAACTGTTTTTT
cdr3_aa: CATSRAGQGEKLFF

j_call: TRBJ2-7
v_call: TRBV30
clone_size: .
d_call: .
cdr3_nt: TGTGCCTGGAGTGGGGGCGCGGGACCCGAGCAGTACTTC
cdr3_aa: CAWSGGAGPEQYF

j_call: TRBJ2-1
v_call: TRBV11-3
clone_size: .
d_call: .
cdr3_nt: TGTGCCAGCAGCTTAGGCAGGTTCTCCTACAATGAGCAGTTCTTC
cdr3_aa: CASSLGRFSYNEQFF

j_call: TRBJ1-1
v_call: TRBV5-4
clone_size: few
d_call: .
cdr3_nt: TGTGCCAGCAGGCCGCCAGATTTGAACACTGAAGCTTTCTTT
cdr3_aa: CASRPPDLNTEAFF

j_call: TRBJ2-3
v_call: TRBV9
clone_size: .
d_call: .
cdr3_nt: TGTGCCAGCAGCGTAGCCCCGCGAGGGTACACAGATACGCAGTATTTT
cdr3_aa: CASSVAPRGYTDTQYF

j_call: TRBJ2-1
v_call: TRBV6-6
clone_size: once
d_call: .
cdr3_nt: TGTGCCAGCAGCCGAGGGCTCCATGAGCAGTTCTTC
cdr3_aa: CASSRGLHEQFF

j_call: TRBJ2-7
v_call: TRBV2
clone_size: .
d_call: TRBD1
cdr3_nt: TGTGCCAGCATCGGGACAGGAGACTTCTACGAGCAGTACTTC
cdr3_aa: CASIGTGDFYEQYF

j_call: TRBJ2-1
v_call: TRBV5-1
clone_size: .
d_call: TRBD2
cdr3_nt: TGCGCCAGCAGCTTGACCCCACTAGCGGGAGTAAGCTCCTACAATGAGCAGTTCTTC
cdr3_aa: CASSLTPLAGVSSYNEQFF

j_call: TRBJ1-4
v_call: TRBV4-1
clone_size: .
d_call: .
cdr3_nt: TGCGCCAGCAGCCCCCGGGTAGGGACATTTAATGAAAAACTGTTTTTT
cdr3_aa: CASSPRVGTFNEKLFF

j_call: TRBJ2-7
v_call: TRBV27
clone_size: once
d_call: TRBD1
cdr3_nt: TGTGCCAGCAGCCCGGGACAGGGTTACGAGCAGTACTTC
cdr3_aa: CASSPGQGYEQYF

j_call: TRBJ1-1
v_call: TRBV7-2
clone_size: .
d_call: TRBD1
cdr3_nt: TGTGCCAGCAGGGCCAGGGGGAGTCGGAACACTGAAGCTTTCTTT
cdr3_aa: CASRARGSRNTEAFF

j_call: TRBJ2-1
v_call: TRBV5-6
clone_size: .
d_call: TRBD1
cdr3_nt: TGTGCCAGCAGCCAAACCGGGACAGGCCAATACAATGAGCAGTTCTTC
cdr3_aa: CASSQTGTGQYNEQFF

j_call: TRBJ2-3
v_call: TRBV5-1
clone_size: .
d_call: TRBD1
cdr3_nt: TGCGCCAGCAGCTCGACAGGGAGATTGGATACGCAGTATTTT
cdr3_aa: CASSSTGRLDTQYF

j_call: TRBJ2-7
v_call: TRBV10-1
clone_size: .
d_call: TRBD2
cdr3_nt: TGCGCCAGCAGTGGGGGGACTAGCTCCTACGAGCAGTACTTC
cdr3_aa: CASSGGTSSYEQYF